The next 9 T cell receptor beta chains were all read from a single sample in a study of T-cell memory formation after mild COVID-19. MiXCR, run by TCRdb on the 5' RACE reads, gives a single entry per CDR3 protein. The sample includes 270,000 or so distinct CDR3 sequences, 16% of them seen just once. Sequencing was done on a sample of PBMCs or a T cell subset sorted from them (not recorded which). Receptors were obtained from a man in his late teens or twenties who had mild COVID-19 (a few samples of this study predate the infection). Cell type and time point are not known.

In this sample, this clonotype turned up a few times. V gene TRBV5-1 combines with J gene TRBJ2-1, with D possibly being TRBD1 (6 bases). With 4 bases removed from V and 4 bases from J, the gap between germline ends came to 18 bases. Germline assignment: CDR1 SGHRS and CDR2 YFSETQ. The CDR3 has 16 residues. CDR3 residues: CASSAQGWLEYNEQFF. The CDR3 coding sequence is TGCGCCAGCAGCGCACAGGGTTGGTTGGAATACAATGAGCAGTTCTTC.

At least ten counts were recorded for this clonotype. CDR3 residues: CASSYYLGGETQYF. CDR3 nucleotide sequence: TGTGCCAGCAGCTACTATCTCGGCGGCGAGACCCAGTACTTC. The V call is TRBV7-2, the J call TRBJ2-5; D is ambiguous. Germline V lookup: CDR1 SGHTA, CDR2 FQGNSA. V was trimmed by 4 bases and J by 5 bases, leaving 14 bases between them. The CDR3 loop spans 14 amino acids.

This clonotype appeared many times. The chain is built from TRBV20-1 and TRBJ2-7, with TRBD2 matching 10 bases. V was clipped by 1 base and J by 3 bases; unmatched bases: 3. Germline CDR1 and CDR2: DFQATT and SNEGSKA (reference sequence). The CDR3 is 14 amino acids. CDR3 loop: CSARGTSGNYEQYF. The CDR3 nucleotides read TGCAGTGCTAGAGGGACTAGCGGAAACTACGAGCAGTACTTC.

This chain joins TRBV7-2 and TRBJ2-3; D uncertain. The V gene lost 4 bases and the J gene lost 1 base, with 6 bases spanning the gap. The CDR3 extends over 13 amino acids. CDR1 and CDR2 from the germline V gene are SGHTA and FQGNSA. In DNA form, the CDR3 reads TGTGCCAGCAGCTCCGCAGGCACAGATACGCAGTATTTT. Its translation is CASSSAGTDTQYF.

The chain is built from TRBV6-1 and TRBJ1-5; D is unresolved. Germline V gene lookup returns CDR1 MNHNS and CDR2 SASEGT. V lost 4 bases and J 5 bases, leaving 6 bases between the germline ends. The CDR3 has 12 amino acids. The CDR3 DNA follows: TGTGCCAGCAGTGGATTCTATCAGCCCCAGCATTTT. Residues: CASSGFYQPQHF.

J is TRBJ1-1 and V is TRBV18; 8 bases are a match to TRBD1. Germline CDR1 and CDR2: KGHSH and LQKENI. This CDR3 spans 15 amino acids. V shed 5 bases and J 3 bases; nucleotides not matched to a gene: 8. The CDR3 protein is CASSARQGSDTEAFF. The CDR3 DNA reads TGTGCCAGCTCAGCCAGACAGGGGTCAGACACTGAAGCTTTCTTT.

This chain connects TRBV10-3 to TRBJ1-3; D gene unclear. V lost 7 bases and J lost 3, with 10 bases in between. Germline CDR1 is ENHRY and CDR2 is SYGVKD. The CDR3 is 13 amino acids. The CDR3 bases are TGTGCCATCACCGAGAGTGGTGGAAACACCATATATTTT. As protein: CAITESGGNTIYF.

This clonotype came up a few times. V and J are TRBV20-1 and TRBJ1-5; 8 nucleotides line up with TRBD1. V lost 5 bases and J lost 0; bases outside the gene matches: 6. Looked up from germline, CDR1 is DFQATT and CDR2 is SNEGSKA (reference sequence). The CDR3 runs to 15 residues. The DNA for the CDR3 is TGCAGTGCTTCGGACAGGGCGTATAGCAATCAGCCCCAGCATTTT. Translation gives CSASDRAYSNQPQHF.

The chain carries TRBV4-3 and TRBJ2-2; 10 nucleotides match TRBD2. V lost 3 bases, J lost 5 bases, and 3 bases stayed unmatched. The CDR3 loop spans 15 amino acids. Germline lookup yields CDR1 LGHNA and CDR2 YSLEER. The CDR3 loop is CASSQPSGGTGELFF. CDR3 bases: TGCGCCAGCAGCCAGCCTAGCGGGGGTACCGGGGAGCTGTTTTTT.